Below are 6 T cell receptor beta chains sequenced from a single sample in a study of T-cell memory formation after mild COVID-19. TCRdb recomputed calls from the 5' RACE reads with MiXCR, one row per CDR3 protein. This sample has about 110,000 distinct CDR3 sequences, with around 12% found just once. Material for sequencing was PBMCs or a T cell subset sorted from them (not recorded which). These receptors came from an adult woman who had mild COVID-19 (a few samples of this study predate the infection). Cell type and time point are not known.

This clonotype was recorded at least ten times. The CDR3 loop is CASRPIRGTEAFF. The CDR3 nucleotides are TGTGCCAGCAGACCGATTCGCGGAACTGAAGCTTTCTTT. V is TRBV6-5 and J is TRBJ1-1; D gene uncertain. This CDR3 comprises 13 residues. CDR1 is MNHEY and CDR2 is SVGAGI in the germline V gene. V was pared by 6 bases and J by 5 bases, with 13 bases between.

This chain uses TRBV6-1 with TRBJ2-7, with D hard to call. Trimming pared 4 bases from V and 4 bases from J, leaving 11 bases between. The CDR3 contains 13 residues. Per the germline V gene, CDR1 is MNHNS and CDR2 is SASEGT. CDR3 sequence reads: CASSVFPSYEQYF. CDR3 coding DNA: TGTGCCAGCAGTGTCTTCCCCTCATACGAGCAGTACTTC.

This clonotype occurred a few times. This chain connects TRBV4-3 to TRBJ2-7; D is perhaps TRBD1 (6 bases). Looked up from germline, CDR1 is LGHNA and CDR2 is YSLEER. V dropped 0 bases and J dropped 2 bases, with 11 bases sitting between them. The CDR3 covers 15 residues. This CDR3 is CASSQDRGSTYEQYF. CDR3 bases: TGCGCCAGCAGCCAAGACAGGGGTAGCACCTACGAGCAGTACTTC.

This clonotype was picked up a small number of times. The V gene is TRBV3-1, the J gene TRBJ2-2, with D unresolved. CDR3 size: 15 residues. CDR1 LGHDT and CDR2 YNNKEL come from the germline V gene (reference sequence). V was pared by 3 bases and J by 3 bases, with 11 bases between. The CDR3 sequence: CASSQETYYTGELFF. The CDR3 nucleotides read TGTGCCAGCAGCCAGGAGACTTATTACACCGGGGAGCTGTTTTTT.

This clonotype was observed a few times. This chain links TRBV20-1 with TRBJ2-7; TRBD1 aligns across 9 bases. The CDR3 is made up of 15 amino acids. Looked up from germline, CDR1 is DFQATT and CDR2 is SNEGSKA (reference sequence). V lost 0 bases to trimming and J lost 3 bases; unmatched junction nucleotides: 6. The CDR3 here is CSARDPTGGGYEQYF. The CDR3 bases are TGCAGTGCTAGAGATCCGACAGGGGGTGGCTACGAGCAGTACTTC.

This chain uses TRBV19 with TRBJ2-1, with D unresolved. CDR3 length: 15 residues. From germline, CDR1 is LNHDA and CDR2 SQIVND (reference sequence). Trimming removed 5 bases at V and 0 bases at J, with 11 bases between. In DNA form, the CDR3 reads TGTGCCAGTAGTCTCGCTCCCAGCTCCTACAATGAGCAGTTCTTC. As protein: CASSLAPSSYNEQFF.